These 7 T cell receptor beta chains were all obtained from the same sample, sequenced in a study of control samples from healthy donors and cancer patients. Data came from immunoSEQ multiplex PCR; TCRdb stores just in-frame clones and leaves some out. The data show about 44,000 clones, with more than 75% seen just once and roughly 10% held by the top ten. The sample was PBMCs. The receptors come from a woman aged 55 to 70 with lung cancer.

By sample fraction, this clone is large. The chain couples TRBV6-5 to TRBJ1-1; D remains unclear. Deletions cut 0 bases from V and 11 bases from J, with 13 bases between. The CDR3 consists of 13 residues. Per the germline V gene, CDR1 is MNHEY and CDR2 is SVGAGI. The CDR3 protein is CASSYSFRSLAFF. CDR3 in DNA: TGTGCCAGCAGTTACTCGTTTCGTTCCTTGGCTTTCTTT.

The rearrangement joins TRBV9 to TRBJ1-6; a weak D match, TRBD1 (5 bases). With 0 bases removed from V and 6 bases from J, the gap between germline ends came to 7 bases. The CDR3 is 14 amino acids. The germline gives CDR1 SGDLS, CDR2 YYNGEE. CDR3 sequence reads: CASSVGGGNSPLHF. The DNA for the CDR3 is TGTGCCAGCAGCGTAGGGGGGGGTAATTCACCCCTCCACTTT.

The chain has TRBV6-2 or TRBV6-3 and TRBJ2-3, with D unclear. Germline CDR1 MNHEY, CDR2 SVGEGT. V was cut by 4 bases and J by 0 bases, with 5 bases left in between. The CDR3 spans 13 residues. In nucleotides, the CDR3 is TGTGCCAGCAGTTTAGGAAGCACAGATACGCAGTATTTT. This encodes CASSLGSTDTQYF.

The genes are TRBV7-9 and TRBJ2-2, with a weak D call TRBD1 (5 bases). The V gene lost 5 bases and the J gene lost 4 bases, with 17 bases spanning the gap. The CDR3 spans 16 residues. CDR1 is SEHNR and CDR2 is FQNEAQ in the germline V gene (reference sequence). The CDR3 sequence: CASSRKGRQSTGELFF. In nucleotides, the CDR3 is TGTGCCAGCAGCCGAAAGGGCAGACAGAGCACCGGGGAGCTGTTTTTT.

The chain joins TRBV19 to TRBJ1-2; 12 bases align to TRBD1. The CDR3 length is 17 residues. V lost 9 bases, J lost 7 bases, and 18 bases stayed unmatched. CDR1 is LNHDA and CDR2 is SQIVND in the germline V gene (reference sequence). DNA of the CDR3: TGTGCCAGCCACCCCCGACCGGGACAGGGGGCCATTGGTGGCTACACCTTC. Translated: CASHPRPGQGAIGGYTF.

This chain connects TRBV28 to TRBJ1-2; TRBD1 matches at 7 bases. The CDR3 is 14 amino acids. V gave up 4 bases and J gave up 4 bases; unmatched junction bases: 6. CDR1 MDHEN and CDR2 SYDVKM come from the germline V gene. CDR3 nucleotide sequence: TGTGCCAGCAGTTCAACAGGGGCCACCTATGGCTACACCTTC. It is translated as CASSSTGATYGYTF.

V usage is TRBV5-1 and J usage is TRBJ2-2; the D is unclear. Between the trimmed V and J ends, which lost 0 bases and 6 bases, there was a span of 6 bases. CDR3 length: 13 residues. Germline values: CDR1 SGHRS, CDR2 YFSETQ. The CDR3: CASSLGTAGELFF. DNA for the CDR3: TGCGCCAGCAGCTTGGGTACTGCCGGGGAGCTGTTTTTT.